One T cell receptor beta chain is described in this entry. What it recognizes is unknown. Use of 60 Vbeta and 13 Jbeta primers characterized the PCR. Profiled with immunoSEQ multiplex PCR; TCRdb holds only in-frame clones, not every one. The sample shows about 94,000 clones, around 8% of them seen only once. The CDR3 runs to 15 residues. Germline CDR1 is SGHRS and CDR2 is YFSETQ. Trimming cost V 5 bases and J 1 base, with 15 bases left between them. These data come from a study of cytomegalovirus exposure and HLA in healthy donors. Study findings and constraints: Among CMV-associated TCR beta chains, most appeared HLA-restricted in a later analysis. What a later analysis showed was that several of the most significant clusters appeared linked to common viral pathogens.

The V call is TRBV5-1, the J call TRBJ1-1, with D possibly being TRBD1 (5 bases). Sequenced input: PBMCs. This TCR derives from a man aged 50 to 59 in good health and CMV-seronegative. In DNA, the CDR3 is TGCGCCAGCAGTTCGCGTGAAGGGGAGAACACTGAAGCTTTCTTT. Encoded protein: CASSSREGENTEAFF.